This entry lists 4 T cell receptor beta chains sequenced from one sample in a study of shared clonotypes between healthy human individuals. Data came from immunoSEQ multiplex PCR; TCRdb stores just in-frame clones and leaves some out. The table shows millions of clones, with just over 90% occurring only once. Terminally differentiated effector memory CD45RA+ cells were excluded by CCR7 positive selection of CD45RO-negative cells. Material for sequencing was naive CD8+ T cells from PBMCs. These receptors all come from a man aged 18 to 30 in good health. Some clones in this sample may be carry-over from other donors' samples.

The chain recombines TRBV7-9 with TRBJ2-7; possible D gene TRBD2, 5 bases. Trimming shortened V by 2 bases and J by 6 bases, and 8 bases separated the two germline ends. Per the germline V gene, CDR1 is SEHNR and CDR2 is FQNEAQ (reference sequence). CDR3 size: 12 residues. The CDR3 sequence is CASSLRGREQYF. The CDR3 coding sequence is TGTGCCAGCAGCTTACGGGGTCGCGAGCAGTACTTC.

This clone came up a few times. The chain combines TRBV9 with TRBJ1-1; weak D call: TRBD1 (5 bases). Per germline, CDR1 SGDLS and CDR2 YYNGEE. V lost 2 bases, J lost 1 base, and 12 bases lay in between. The CDR3 contains 15 residues. This chain's CDR3 is CASSVEDTGNTEAFF. The CDR3 DNA sequence: TGTGCCAGCAGCGTGGAAGACACAGGGAACACTGAAGCTTTCTTT.

This rearrangement joins TRBV6-5 to TRBJ2-7, with TRBD2 as a possible D gene (6 bases). V shed 6 bases and J shed 3 bases, with 15 bases lying between them. The CDR3 has 14 amino acids. Looked up from germline, CDR1 is MNHEY and CDR2 is SVGAGI. CDR3 loop: CASSWRDALYEQYF. In DNA form, the CDR3 reads TGTGCCAGCAGCTGGCGGGATGCCCTCTACGAGCAGTACTTC.

The chain is built from TRBV11-3 and TRBJ2-1, with 8 bases that match TRBD2. This CDR3 is built from 15 residues. V shed 2 bases, J shed 7 bases, and the junction held 7 bases outside the gene matches. Germline V gene data show CDR1 as SGHNT and CDR2 as YENEEA. This CDR3 reads CASSLSREGQNEQFF. The CDR3 DNA reads as TGTGCCAGCAGCTTATCACGGGAGGGCCAGAATGAGCAGTTCTTC.